This T cell receptor beta chain was identified in a study of T-cell memory formation after mild COVID-19. J was trimmed by 4 bases and V by 5 bases; bases with no gene match: 10. The CDR3 is 14 residues long. The germline CDR1 and CDR2 sequences are DFQATT and SNEGSKA (reference sequence). TCRdb re-called the 5' RACE reads through MiXCR, storing one row per CDR3 protein. The sample shows around 150,000 distinct CDR3 sequences, around 10% of them seen only once. This clonotype has a handful of counts. The clonotype was recovered from a man between 18 and 35 years old who had mild COVID-19 (a few samples of this study predate the infection). Cell type and time point are not known. Material for sequencing was PBMCs or a T cell subset sorted from them (not recorded which). The V gene is TRBV20-1, the J gene TRBJ1-2; 7 nucleotides agree with TRBD1. This CDR3 reads CSAPTSRTGYGYTF. CDR3 sequence (DNA): TGCAGTGCTCCTACCTCGCGGACAGGCTATGGCTACACCTTC.